The subject of this entry is one TCR beta chain. Memory CD4+ cells were the fraction left after CD45RA+ naive selection. Sorted-subset replicate PCRs used 150 to 200 ng DNA, some 33,000 T cell genomes. Using immunoSEQ multiplex PCR, the repertoire was profiled, and TCRdb retains in-frame clones only, with some absent. The table shows some 2.3 million clones, with approximately 93% occurring only once. This sample is drawn from a study of shared clonotypes between healthy human individuals. The length of the CDR3 is 15 residues. The V gene's germline CDR1 is SNHLY and CDR2 FYNNEI. Trimming removed 6 bases from V and 3 bases from J; junction bases left unmatched: 8.

This chain links TRBV2 with TRBJ2-7; TRBD2 aligns across 10 bases. Source material: naive CD4+ T cells from PBMCs. Sample subset: CD45RA+ positively selected. The receptor comes from a man between 18 and 29 years old in good health. Some clones in this sample may be carry-over from other donors' samples. CDR3 residues: CASRGTSVIFYEQYF. The CDR3 bases are TGTGCCAGCAGGGGGACTAGCGTAATATTCTACGAGCAGTACTTC. Complete variable domain (other parts from reference TRBV2 and TRBJ2-7): EPEVTQTPSHQVTQMGQEVILRCVPISNHLYFYWYRQILGQKVEFLVSFYNNEISEKSEIFDDQFSVERPDGSNFTLKIRSTKLEDSAMYFCASRGTSVIFYEQYFGPGTRLTVT.